These 20 T cell receptor beta chains came from one sample sequenced in a study of blood T cell repertoires in COVID-19. Data came from immunoSEQ multiplex PCR; TCRdb stores just in-frame clones and leaves some out. The sample contains 250,000 or so clones, 80% to 90% of which appear only once. The sample comprised peripheral blood. The receptors stem from a man aged 55-75 years with acute or convalescent COVID-19.

J is TRBJ2-1 and V is TRBV18; D is perhaps TRBD1 (5 bases). Germline V lookup: CDR1 KGHSH, CDR2 LQKENI. This CDR3 is built from 16 residues. Trimming took off 1 base at V and 4 bases at J, with 14 bases between the two ends. The CDR3 sequence is CASSPREGNRYNEQFF. CDR3 nucleotides: TGTGCCAGCTCACCACGAGAAGGAAACAGGTACAATGAGCAGTTCTTC.

This clone was seen a few times. The chain couples TRBV11-2 to TRBJ2-2; possible D gene TRBD2, 7 bases. Trimming removed 5 bases at V and 5 bases at J, with 12 bases between. This CDR3 has 14 residues. CDR1 is SGHAT, CDR2 FQNNGV, per germline. CDR3 sequence reads: CASSPKGGTGELFF. The CDR3 DNA is TGTGCCAGCAGCCCCAAGGGGGGGACCGGGGAGCTGTTTTTT.

The J gene is TRBJ2-5, the V gene TRBV19, with D perhaps matching TRBD1 (5 bases). CDR1 is LNHDA and CDR2 is SQIVND in the germline V gene (reference sequence). The CDR3 sequence is 12 residues long. V dropped 10 bases and J dropped 1 base, with 10 bases sitting between them. Here the CDR3 DNA reads TGTGCCACCCCAGACAGCCAAGAGACCCAGTACTTC. This gives the protein CATPDSQETQYF.

The gene calls are TRBV28 and TRBJ1-5; possible D gene TRBD1, 5 bases. CDR3 size: 13 residues. In germline, CDR1 is MDHEN, CDR2 SYDVKM. Trimming removed 7 bases at V and 4 bases at J, with 11 bases between. CDR3 in DNA: TGTGCCAGCATATTGGGGGGGAATCAGCCCCAGCATTTT. This gives the protein CASILGGNQPQHF.

This chain uses TRBV11-1 with TRBJ2-3; 7 bases are shared with TRBD1. Germline loops: CDR1 SGHAT, CDR2 FQDESV (reference sequence). J gave up 1 base and V 7 bases, and 8 bases lay outside the gene matches. The CDR3 runs 15 residues. The CDR3 here is CASTPRGGGTDTQYF. Here the CDR3 DNA reads TGTGCCAGCACCCCTCGAGGGGGCGGCACAGATACGCAGTATTTT.

This clone was recorded only once. The V call is TRBV4-2, the J call TRBJ1-1; TRBD1 aligns across 7 bases. The CDR3 consists of 15 residues. Germline trimming cut 0 bases from V and 1 base from J; bases unmatched to any gene: 2. The germline V gene has CDR1 LGHNA and CDR2 YNFKEQ. Here the CDR3 DNA reads TGTGCCAGCAGCCAAGAGGGACAGCCGAACACTGAAGCTTTCTTT. Translated: CASSQEGQPNTEAFF.

The rearrangement uses TRBV28 and TRBJ2-7, with TRBD1 matching 9 bases. J lost 1 base, V lost 5 bases, and 6 bases had no gene match. Germline values: CDR1 MDHEN, CDR2 SYDVKM. The CDR3 runs 15 residues. CDR3 protein: CASSPTGGASYEQYF. The CDR3 bases are TGTGCCAGCAGTCCTACAGGGGGCGCATCCTACGAGCAGTACTTC.

The genes are TRBV10-2 and TRBJ2-5, with TRBD1 identical over 8 bases. The germline CDR1 and CDR2 sequences are WSHSY and SAAADI. CDR3 size: 14 residues. Trimming cost V 2 bases and J 4 bases; bases outside gene matches: 3. Here the CDR3 reads CASSEQGAGETQYF. The CDR3 DNA follows: TGCGCCAGCAGTGAGCAGGGGGCTGGAGAGACCCAGTACTTC.

The V gene is TRBV28, the J gene TRBJ2-7; 8 bases are a match to TRBD1. V lost 4 bases and J lost 5; bases outside the gene matches: 13. This CDR3 spans 16 amino acids. Germline V lookup: CDR1 MDHEN, CDR2 SYDVKM. The CDR3, as DNA: TGTGCCAGCAGTTCCAGGGGGCCGTCCCGTATGAACGAGCAGTACTTC. Translation: CASSSRGPSRMNEQYF.

This chain uses TRBV4-1 with TRBJ1-1; TRBD1 agrees at 7 bases. CDR1 is MGHRA, CDR2 YSYEKL, per germline. J lost 3 bases, V lost 4 bases, and 2 bases had no gene match. The CDR3 runs to 13 residues. The CDR3 loop reads CASSLGTDTEAFF. The CDR3 region has the DNA TGCGCCAGCAGCCTGGGGACAGACACTGAAGCTTTCTTT.

This clone was detected only once. The V and J genes are TRBV11-2 and TRBJ2-3; no firm D call. The CDR3 runs 14 residues. The V and J ends lost 0 bases and 1 base respectively, with 5 bases between them. Germline CDR1 and CDR2: SGHAT and FQNNGV. The CDR3 sequence is CASSLDLGTDTQYF. In nucleotides, the CDR3 is TGTGCCAGCAGCTTAGACCTTGGCACAGATACGCAGTATTTT.

The chain employs TRBV4-3 and TRBJ2-1; TRBD2 matches 8 bases. The CDR3 extends over 16 amino acids. After removal of 4 bases from V and 10 bases from J, the junction contained 15 bases not matched to a gene. The germline gives CDR1 LGHNA, CDR2 YSLEER. CDR3 coding DNA: TGCGCCAGCAGCCGCCAACTAGCGGTTCCTACAAGGGAGCAGTTCTTC. Protein product: CASSRQLAVPTREQFF.

The chain joins TRBV11-2 to TRBJ2-3, with 10 positions matching TRBD1. The CDR3 sequence is 15 residues long. Per the germline V gene, CDR1 is SGHAT and CDR2 is FQNNGV. V was pared by 5 bases and J by 3 bases, with 5 bases of the junction left unmatched. This CDR3 reads CASSDPGQGTDTQYF. CDR3 in DNA: TGTGCCAGCAGCGATCCGGGACAGGGGACAGATACGCAGTATTTT.

This clone occurred once. The chain is built from TRBV7-2 and TRBJ2-2, with D possibly matching TRBD2 (7 bases). V was trimmed by 0 bases and J by 3 bases, leaving 17 bases between them. Per the germline V gene, CDR1 is SGHTA and CDR2 is FQGNSA. The CDR3 totals 18 residues. The CDR3 DNA follows: TGTGCCAGCAGCTTAGCCCGCATCGGCGGGGGCGACACCGGGGAGCTGTTTTTT. It codes for CASSLARIGGGDTGELFF.

The genes are TRBV6-5 and TRBJ1-2; D call uncertain. V lost 2 bases, J lost 4 bases, and 5 bases lay in between. The CDR3 totals 12 residues. CDR1 MNHEY and CDR2 SVGAGI come from the germline V gene. The chain's CDR3 is CASSYTGYGYTF. In DNA form, the CDR3 reads TGTGCCAGCAGTTACACGGGCTATGGCTACACCTTC.

J is TRBJ2-1 and V is TRBV30; TRBD2 aligns across 14 bases. The V gene's germline CDR1 is GTSNPN and CDR2 SVGIG (reference sequence). The CDR3 is 16 amino acids. J lost 9 bases, V lost 4 bases, and 11 bases had no gene match. In DNA form, the CDR3 reads TGTGCCTGGATGGGGACTAGCGGGGGTACCTGGGGTGAGCAGTTCTTC. Translated, it gives CAWMGTSGGTWGEQFF.

This chain's CDR3 is CSVGTGRTDTQYF. In DNA, the CDR3 is TGCAGCGTTGGCACAGGGCGGACAGATACGCAGTATTTT. V gene TRBV29-1 combines with J gene TRBJ2-3; D possibly corresponds to TRBD1 (6 bases). The germline V and J ends were trimmed by 4 bases and 3 bases, with 11 bases remaining between them. This CDR3 contains 13 residues. Germline CDR1 is SQVTM and CDR2 is ANQGSEA.

The CDR3 DNA follows: TGCGCCAGCAGCTTGGGGGGCTTGGTAGGTCAGCCCCAGCATTTT. As protein: CASSLGGLVGQPQHF. The rearrangement joins TRBV5-1 to TRBJ1-5; D possibly corresponds to TRBD1 (5 bases). This CDR3 spans 15 amino acids. The V end was cut by 0 bases, the J end by 6 bases, with 13 bases between. Germline V gene data show CDR1 as SGHRS and CDR2 as YFSETQ.

The chain employs TRBV4-1 and TRBJ2-7, with TRBD1 identical over 7 bases. This CDR3 has 19 residues. CDR1 and CDR2 from the germline V gene are MGHRA and YSYEKL. After removal of 0 bases from V and 4 bases from J, the junction contained 18 bases not matched to a gene. CDR3 coding DNA: TGCGCCAGCAGCCAAGACTTGGGCCCCGGGACAGCCTACAGTTACGAGCAGTACTTC. Encoded protein: CASSQDLGPGTAYSYEQYF.

V gene TRBV10-3 combines with J gene TRBJ2-1; D possibly corresponds to TRBD2 (6 bases). The CDR3 consists of 11 residues. From germline, CDR1 is ENHRY and CDR2 SYGVKD. Trimming removed 10 bases at V and 9 bases at J, with 13 bases between. The CDR3 loop is CATSKGGEQFF. The CDR3 DNA reads as TGTGCCACTTCTAAGGGAGGTGAGCAGTTCTTC.